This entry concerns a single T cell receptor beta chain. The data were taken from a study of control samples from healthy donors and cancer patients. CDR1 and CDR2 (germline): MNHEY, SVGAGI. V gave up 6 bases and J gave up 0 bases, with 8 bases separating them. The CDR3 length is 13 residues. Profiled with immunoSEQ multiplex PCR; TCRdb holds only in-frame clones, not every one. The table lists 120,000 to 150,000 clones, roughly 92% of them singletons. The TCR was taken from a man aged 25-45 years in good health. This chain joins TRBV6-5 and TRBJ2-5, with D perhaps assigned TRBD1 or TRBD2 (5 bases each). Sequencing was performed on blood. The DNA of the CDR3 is TGTGCCAGCAGGGGACCTAACCAAGAGACCCAGTACTTC. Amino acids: CASRGPNQETQYF.